This is a list of T cell receptor beta chains from one sample in a study of blood T cells in healthy people across ages. TCRdb reprocessed the 5' RACE reads via MiXCR and lists one record per CDR3 protein. This table has almost 800,000 distinct CDR3 sequences, 58% appearing once. Input material: blood. The receptors come from a man aged 25-45 years in good health. Both conserved end residues are part of each CDR3. The D gene is left open where the match is weak. Size is stated for part of the rows, as once, few or many counts, or as a class when the clone is expanded.

D	size	V	J	DNA	CDR3
NA	NA	TRBV12-3/TRBV12-4	TRBJ2-3	TGTGCCTCCCGGGCTAGCACAGATACGCAGTATTTT	CASRASTDTQYF
NA	NA	TRBV7-2	TRBJ2-7	TGTGCCAGCTCCATGGGCTACGAGCAGTACTTC	CASSMGYEQYF
TRBD1	NA	TRBV29-1	TRBJ1-4	TGCAGCGTGAGGACAGGGAGCAATGAAAAACTGTTTTTT	CSVRTGSNEKLFF
NA	NA	TRBV12-3/TRBV12-4	TRBJ2-6	TGTGCCAGCAGTGACACGTCTGGGGCCAACGTCCCGACTTTC	CASSDTSGANVPTF
TRBD2	NA	TRBV20-1	TRBJ2-1	TGCAGTGCTAGCGGGACTAGCGGAGGGCACAATGAGCAGTTCTTC	CSASGTSGGHNEQFF
NA	NA	TRBV4-3	TRBJ2-1	TGCGCCAGCAGCCAAGGGACTCGGCAGTTCTTC	CASSQGTRQFF
TRBD2	NA	TRBV13	TRBJ2-1	TGTGCCAGCAGCACCGGAACGGGGGGCTCCTACAATGAGCAGTTCTTC	CASSTGTGGSYNEQFF
NA	many	TRBV5-1	TRBJ2-4	TGCGCCAGCAGCTTGGGGGGCAAACAGGGATTGAAAAGAAACATTCAGTACTTC	CASSLGGKQGLKRNIQYF
TRBD1	once	TRBV29-1	TRBJ2-2	TGCAGCGTTTCCGGGACAGGGGATCCCGGGGAGCTGTTTTTT	CSVSGTGDPGELFF
TRBD1	NA	TRBV29-1	TRBJ2-7	TGCAGCGTTCAAAAGCTGACAGGGGCCTCCTACGAGCAGTACTTC	CSVQKLTGASYEQYF
NA	NA	TRBV5-5	TRBJ1-5	TGTGCCAGCAGCTTGCGGACAGATAATCAGCCCCAGCATTTT	CASSLRTDNQPQHF
NA	NA	TRBV25-1	TRBJ2-3	TGTGCCAGCAGGCGTTGGGGAGATACGCAGTATTTT	CASRRWGDTQYF
NA	NA	TRBV4-3	TRBJ2-7	TGCGCCAGCAGCCACGCCGACAGGCTCTCCTACAATGAGCAGTACTTC	CASSHADRLSYNEQYF
NA	NA	TRBV20-1	TRBJ2-3	TGCAGTGCTAGGGGAGAAGGCGGGGGCTCAAGCACAGATACGCAGTATTTT	CSARGEGGGSSTDTQYF
TRBD1	NA	TRBV29-1	TRBJ2-5	TGCAGCGTCAGACAGGGCCTCCAAGAGACCCAGTACTTC	CSVRQGLQETQYF
NA	NA	TRBV25-1	TRBJ2-3	TGTGCCAGCAGTGAGGCAGGATCCACAGATACGCAGTATTTT	CASSEAGSTDTQYF
NA	NA	TRBV10-3	TRBJ1-2	TGTGCCATCAGTGCGGGGGGTCTCGGCTACACCTTC	CAISAGGLGYTF
NA	few	TRBV6-2/TRBV6-3	TRBJ2-6	TGTGCCAGCAGACCACCAGAGGCTGGGGCCAACGTCCTGACTTTC	CASRPPEAGANVLTF
NA	NA	TRBV28	TRBJ2-3	TGTGCCGGCAGTTTGGGGGCCGCAGTCACAGATACGCAGTATTTT	CAGSLGAAVTDTQYF
NA	NA	TRBV29-1	TRBJ1-1	TGCAGCGTTGATATCCATGGCACTGAAGCTTTCTTT	CSVDIHGTEAFF
TRBD1	NA	TRBV9	TRBJ1-2	TGTGCCAGCAGCGTTGGGGGGGACAGGCTTTTCCATGGCTACACCTTC	CASSVGGDRLFHGYTF
TRBD2	NA	TRBV20-1	TRBJ2-3	TGCAGTGCTAGAGAACCACAAGCGGGGAAAGATACGCAGTATTTT	CSAREPQAGKDTQYF
NA	NA	TRBV20-1	TRBJ2-3	TGCAGTGTTTATCTTGCGTGGGGGGCAAGGGATACGCAGTATTTT	CSVYLAWGARDTQYF
NA	NA	TRBV29-1	TRBJ2-1	TGCAGCGTTGAAGTGGGGATATACAACAATGAGCAGTTCTTC	CSVEVGIYNNEQFF
NA	once	TRBV25-1	TRBJ2-7	TGTGCCAGCAACAGGGCTTCTGTCCTCTACGAGCAGTACTTC	CASNRASVLYEQYF
NA	few	TRBV5-1	TRBJ2-1	TGCGCCAGCACCCCTCGGGGGGCCGGGAATGAGCAGTTCTTC	CASTPRGAGNEQFF
NA	few	TRBV20-1	TRBJ2-3	TGCAGTGCTAGTCCAGGATCCACAGATACGCAGTATTTT	CSASPGSTDTQYF
TRBD1	NA	TRBV13	TRBJ1-2	TGTGCCAGCAGCTTCGGGAACAGGGGGCATGGCTACACCTTC	CASSFGNRGHGYTF
NA	NA	TRBV7-8	TRBJ2-1	TGTGCCAGCAGCTTCCCCAGCCGAATACAATCCGGAGGGGAGCAGTTCTTC	CASSFPSRIQSGGEQFF
NA	many	TRBV6-5	TRBJ2-7	TGTGCCAGCAGCCTCCGAGGGGGTGGCTTATACGAGCAGTACTTC	CASSLRGGGLYEQYF
NA	few	TRBV2	TRBJ2-6	TGTGCCAGCAGCCCCGGGGTGGGCACAACCTCTGGGGCCAACGTCCTGACTTTC	CASSPGVGTTSGANVLTF
NA	NA	TRBV27	TRBJ1-2	TGTGCCAGCAGCACTCCGGGACAAGGAATCTATGGCTACACCTTC	CASSTPGQGIYGYTF
NA	NA	TRBV3-1	TRBJ2-3	TGTGCCAGCAGCCAAGAACGGGATACGCAGTATTTT	CASSQERDTQYF
TRBD2	NA	TRBV27	TRBJ2-1	TGTGCCAGCAGTTTATCGGTAGCGGGAGGAGGGAGTGAGCAGTTCTTC	CASSLSVAGGGSEQFF
TRBD1	NA	TRBV12-3/TRBV12-4	TRBJ2-1	TGTGCCAGCAGCCCTTTTGGGGGGACAGGGGAGCAGTTCTTC	CASSPFGGTGEQFF
TRBD1	NA	TRBV27	TRBJ2-1	TGTGCCAGCGGGGCCGGGACAGTCTATTTC	CASGAGTVYF
TRBD2	NA	TRBV10-3	TRBJ2-1	TGTGCCACAAGCCAACTAGCGGCCGACTACAATGAGCAGTTCTTC	CATSQLAADYNEQFF
NA	NA	TRBV27	TRBJ2-4	TGTGCCAGCAGTTTGTGGTTTGGCAAAAACATTCAGTACTTC	CASSLWFGKNIQYF
NA	once	TRBV18	TRBJ1-4	TGTGCCAGCTCCCCCGGGAGTCCGGGGGAAAAACTGTTTTTT	CASSPGSPGEKLFF
NA	few	TRBV7-3	TRBJ2-3	TGTGCCAGCAGCCGCAGCGGGACAGATACGCAGTATTTT	CASSRSGTDTQYF
NA	many	TRBV5-1	TRBJ2-7	TGCGCCAGCAGCCAAAGCGACGGGGCCTACGAGCAGTACTTC	CASSQSDGAYEQYF
TRBD2	few	TRBV7-2	TRBJ2-7	TGTGCCAGCAGCTTAGAGGTAGCGGGGCTCCACGAGCAGTACTTC	CASSLEVAGLHEQYF
TRBD2	NA	TRBV28	TRBJ2-1	TGTGCCAGCAGCCGGAGGCGGGAGATGGAGAATGAGCAGTTCTTC	CASSRRREMENEQFF
TRBD2	NA	TRBV5-1	TRBJ2-1	TGCGCCAGCAGCTTGGGGTCTAGCGGGATGAACAATGAGCAGTTCTTC	CASSLGSSGMNNEQFF
NA	few	TRBV4-3	TRBJ2-3	TGCGCCAGCAGCCAAGATCCCCGAGGCACAGATACGCAGTATTTT	CASSQDPRGTDTQYF
NA	NA	TRBV4-3	TRBJ2-5	TGCGCCAGCAGCCAGAGACGGAAGTCTGAGCAGTACTTC	CASSQRRKSEQYF
NA	NA	TRBV27	TRBJ2-3	TGTGCCAGCAGTCCTCGGGATCCCGGTGGGACGCAGTATTTT	CASSPRDPGGTQYF
NA	NA	TRBV2	TRBJ1-4	TGTGCCGGATCGGACAGTTCTGCAACTAATGAAAAACTGTTTTTT	CAGSDSSATNEKLFF
NA	NA	TRBV29-1	TRBJ2-7	TGCAGCGTTGCGGGATCCGGCGAGCAGTACTTC	CSVAGSGEQYF
TRBD1	few	TRBV7-3	TRBJ1-1	TGTGCCAGCAGCTTAGGGGACAGGGTTGGAACTGAAGCTTTCTTT	CASSLGDRVGTEAFF
TRBD2	NA	TRBV2	TRBJ2-7	TGTGCCAGCAGTGAGATTATGGGGGGGAGTTACGAGCAGTACTTC	CASSEIMGGSYEQYF
NA	NA	TRBV2	TRBJ2-3	TGTGCCAGCAATGGAGGGGCAGATACGCAGTATTTT	CASNGGADTQYF
NA	many	TRBV4-3	TRBJ2-5	TGTGCCAGCAGCCAAGGACTTGAAGAGACCCAGTACTTC	CASSQGLEETQYF